A single sample is the source of the 13 T cell receptor beta chains below, sequenced in a study of shared clonotypes between healthy human individuals. TCRdb keeps only in-frame clones here, not all; method: immunoSEQ multiplex PCR. The top ten clones hold around 25% of a sample with 100,000 to 130,000 clones, over 65% of them seen once. Sequenced sample: memory CD8+ T cells sorted from blood. Specified subset: CD45RO+ cells pooled with CCR7-negative TemRA cells. The receptors were gathered from a woman aged 25 to 39 in good health.

CDR3: CASSVGDTYEQYF. In DNA form, the CDR3 reads TGTGCCAGCAGCGTAGGTGACACCTACGAGCAGTACTTC. V usage is TRBV9 and J usage is TRBJ2-7; no definite D call. This CDR3 is 13 amino acids long. The germline V gene has CDR1 SGDLS and CDR2 YYNGEE. Trimming cost V 0 bases and J 2 bases, with 6 bases left between them. Supplemented by reference TRBV9 and TRBJ2-7, the full variable domain reads DSGVTQTPKHLITATGQRVTLRCSPRSGDLSVYWYQQSLDQGLQFLIQYYNGEERAKGNILERFSAQQFPDLHSELNLSSLELGDSALYFCASSVGDTYEQYFGPGTRLTVT.

CDR3 protein: CASGRGPENTEAFF. The CDR3 coding sequence is TGTGCCAGCGGTAGGGGACCCGAGAACACTGAAGCTTTCTTT. J is TRBJ1-1 and V is TRBV6-1, with a tentative D call TRBD1 (5 bases). The V gene lost 8 bases and the J gene lost 1 base, with 14 bases spanning the gap. Germline V lookup: CDR1 MNHNS, CDR2 SASEGT. This CDR3 region has 14 residues.

This clone was recorded at least ten times. V and J are TRBV29-1 and TRBJ1-2, with 12 bases matching TRBD1. The V and J ends lost 4 bases and 9 bases, in that order; junction bases with no gene match: 6. The CDR3 is made up of 13 amino acids. The V gene's germline CDR1 is SQVTM and CDR2 ANQGSEA. The CDR3 region is CSVVGTGGSSYTF. The CDR3, as DNA: TGCAGCGTTGTTGGGACAGGGGGCTCCAGCTACACCTTC.

This clone was counted only a few times. V and J are TRBV5-1 and TRBJ1-2; 11 bases fit TRBD1. This CDR3 is built from 15 residues. The germline V gene has CDR1 SGHRS and CDR2 YFSETQ. Trimming cost V 4 bases and J 7 bases; bases outside gene matches: 9. The CDR3: CASSPWTGGVPGYTF. As DNA, the CDR3 is TGCGCCAGCAGCCCCTGGACAGGGGGCGTTCCTGGCTACACCTTC.

V usage is TRBV5-1 and J usage is TRBJ2-7, with D possibly being TRBD1 or TRBD2 (5 bases each). Germline V gene data show CDR1 as SGHRS and CDR2 as YFSETQ. This CDR3 region has 16 residues. V was cut by 2 bases and J by 3 bases, with 18 bases left in between. CDR3 region: CASSFIPTGAGYEQYF. The CDR3 nucleotides read TGCGCCAGCAGCTTTATACCCACCGGGGCGGGCTACGAGCAGTACTTC.

V gene TRBV19 combines with J gene TRBJ2-1; 10 bases map to TRBD2. Trimming took 7 bases from V and 9 from J; bases not matched to a gene: 15. Germline CDR1 reads LNHDA; CDR2 reads SQIVND (reference sequence). This CDR3 has 16 amino acids. CDR3 DNA: TGTGCCAGTACCGCCCCGGAAGCGGGAGGGCCAGGTGAGCAGTTCTTC. Translated: CASTAPEAGGPGEQFF.

This chain joins TRBV28 and TRBJ2-3; 8 bases are shared with TRBD2. This CDR3 comprises 13 residues. Germline lookup yields CDR1 MDHEN and CDR2 SYDVKM. With V trimmed by 6 bases and J by 4 bases, 3 bases remained unmatched. For the CDR3, the DNA is TGTGCCAGCAGGAGCGGGAGCGCAGATACGCAGTATTTT. Protein: CASRSGSADTQYF.

The rearrangement links TRBV11-2 to TRBJ2-7; D perhaps matches TRBD1 (6 bases). The CDR3 length is 14 residues. The V end was cut by 3 bases, the J end by 3 bases, with 12 bases between. Germline CDR1 is SGHAT and CDR2 is FQNNGV. The CDR3 loop is CASSFNTGIYEQYF. The CDR3 region has the DNA TGTGCCAGCAGCTTCAACACAGGGATCTACGAGCAGTACTTC.

This chain uses TRBV6-1 with TRBJ2-7; no definite D call. This CDR3 comprises 13 residues. Germline V lookup: CDR1 MNHNS, CDR2 SASEGT. V lost 11 bases to trimming and J lost 3 bases, with 17 bases between them. The CDR3 nucleotides read TGTGCCCTCTCCTCTCCCTGGGACTACGAGCAGTACTTC. Translation gives CALSSPWDYEQYF.

The chain is built from TRBV27 and TRBJ2-1, with D perhaps matching TRBD2 (6 bases). The CDR3 is made up of 17 amino acids. Germline V gene data show CDR1 as MNHEY and CDR2 as SMNVEV (reference sequence). V lost 1 base and J lost 7, with 20 bases in between. The CDR3 loop is CASSLFRVGPSGNEQFF. In nucleotides, the CDR3 is TGTGCCAGCAGTTTATTTCGGGTCGGCCCCAGCGGGAATGAGCAGTTCTTC.

The rearrangement links TRBV7-8 to TRBJ2-7; 9 nucleotides align to TRBD2. The CDR3 totals 14 residues. The V and J ends lost 1 base and 7 bases, in that order; junction bases with no gene match: 5. Per germline, CDR1 SGHVS and CDR2 FQNEAQ. The CDR3 nucleotides are TGTGCCAGCAGCTTAGTACCAGCGGGAGGTGAGCAGTACTTC. As protein: CASSLVPAGGEQYF.

This chain connects TRBV4-1 to TRBJ2-3; D gene unclear. Trimming removed 1 base at V and 0 bases at J, with 17 bases between. CDR1 is MGHRA, CDR2 YSYEKL, per germline. CDR3 length: 18 amino acids. The CDR3 reads CASSQGFYWDYSTDTQYF. The CDR3 bases are TGCGCCAGCAGCCAAGGCTTTTATTGGGATTATAGCACAGATACGCAGTATTTT.

The V and J genes are TRBV29-1 and TRBJ2-1; D possibly corresponds to TRBD2 (7 bases). This CDR3 is built from 13 residues. CDR1 and CDR2 from the germline V gene are SQVTM and ANQGSEA. Trimming stripped 2 bases from V and 7 bases from J, with 12 bases between. In DNA, the CDR3 is TGCAGCGTTGAACGGGGGGCAGGGAATGAGCAGTTCTTC. It translates to CSVERGAGNEQFF.